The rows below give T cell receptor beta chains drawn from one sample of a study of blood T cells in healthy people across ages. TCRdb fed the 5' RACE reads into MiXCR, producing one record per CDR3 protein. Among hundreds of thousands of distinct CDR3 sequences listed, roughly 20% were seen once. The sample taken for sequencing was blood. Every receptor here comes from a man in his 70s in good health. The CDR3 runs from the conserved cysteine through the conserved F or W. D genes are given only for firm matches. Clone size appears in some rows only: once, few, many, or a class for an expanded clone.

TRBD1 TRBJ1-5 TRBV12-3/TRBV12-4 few TGTGCCAGCAGTGAGGACAGGGCCACGGTGCCCCAGCATTTT CASSEDRATVPQHF
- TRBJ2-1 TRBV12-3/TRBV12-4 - TGTGCCAGCAGGTCTAGCGCAAACTCCTACAATGAGCAGTTCTTC CASRSSANSYNEQFF
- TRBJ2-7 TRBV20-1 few TGCAGTGCCCCTGGTCGGGAGACCCTCGAGCAGTACTTC CSAPGRETLEQYF
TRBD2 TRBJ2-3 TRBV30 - TGTGCCTTATCCGGGACTAGCGGGAGAGATACGCAGTATTTT CALSGTSGRDTQYF
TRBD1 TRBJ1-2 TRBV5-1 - TGCGCCAGCAGCTTGACAGGGGGCTCCCCTTCCCCCTATGGCTACACCTTC CASSLTGGSPSPYGYTF
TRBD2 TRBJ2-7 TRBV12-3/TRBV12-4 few TGTGCCAGCAGTTTATGGGACTACTCCTACGAGCAGTACTTC CASSLWDYSYEQYF
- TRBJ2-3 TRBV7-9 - TGTGCCAGCAGCTCTCCCATAGCGGATACGCAGTATTTT CASSSPIADTQYF
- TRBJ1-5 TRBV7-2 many TGTGCCAGCAGCCGACAGGCCAATCAGCCCCAGCATTTT CASSRQANQPQHF
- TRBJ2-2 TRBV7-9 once TGTGCCAGCAGCCCAACTTCTTCGGCCGGGGAGCTGTTTTTT CASSPTSSAGELFF
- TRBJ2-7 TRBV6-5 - TGTGCCAGCAGTACTAGCAACGACGAGCAGTACTTC CASSTSNDEQYF
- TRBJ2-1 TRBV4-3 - TGCGCCAGCAGCCGAATCGGAGCGGCTAACAATGAGCAGTTCTTC CASSRIGAANNEQFF
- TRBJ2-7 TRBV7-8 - TGTGCCAGCAGTCCTATCCCGTCGGGACGATTCTACGAGCAGTACTTC CASSPIPSGRFYEQYF
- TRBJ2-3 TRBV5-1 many TGCGCCAGCAATCGGGACCTCACAGATACGCAGTATTTT CASNRDLTDTQYF
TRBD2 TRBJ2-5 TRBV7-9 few TGTGCCAGCAGCTTTCCCAACGGGGGGACAGAGACCCAGTACTTC CASSFPNGGTETQYF
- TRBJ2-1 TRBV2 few TGTGCCAGCAGTGATCTAGTCCTGTCGTACAATGAGCAGTTCTTC CASSDLVLSYNEQFF
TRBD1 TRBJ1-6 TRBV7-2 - TGTGCCAGCAGCGGGGGACAGTTCAGCTCCTATAATTCACCCCTCCACTTT CASSGGQFSSYNSPLHF
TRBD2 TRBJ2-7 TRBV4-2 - TGTGCCAGCAGCCAAACCGGGACTAGCGGCCTCTACGAGCAGTACTTC CASSQTGTSGLYEQYF
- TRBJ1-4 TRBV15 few TGTGCCCCCAGCAGAGCCGGGACACAGGAGGAAAGACTGTTTTTT CAPSRAGTQEERLFF
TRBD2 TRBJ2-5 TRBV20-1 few TGCAGTGCTCATCCTCCTAGCGGGAGGGGTGGAGAGACCCAGTACTTC CSAHPPSGRGGETQYF
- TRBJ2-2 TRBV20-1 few TGCAGTGCTAGCCAGGGGAGCACCGGGGAGCTGTTTTTT CSASQGSTGELFF
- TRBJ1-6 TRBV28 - TGTGCCAGCAGTTTCGACTGGCAGAGAAATTCACCCCTCCACTTT CASSFDWQRNSPLHF
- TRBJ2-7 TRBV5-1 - TGCGCCAGCAGCTATACACCGGACGGCTACGAGCAGTACTTC CASSYTPDGYEQYF
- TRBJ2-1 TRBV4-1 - TGCGCCAGCAGCTTGAAGAGCGGCCTCTCCTACAATGAGCAGTTCTTC CASSLKSGLSYNEQFF
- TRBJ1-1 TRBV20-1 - TGCAGTGCTCAACCCACGGGGTACACTGAAGCTTTCTTT CSAQPTGYTEAFF
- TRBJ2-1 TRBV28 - TGTGCCAGCAGTTTATCCGGCAGGGGCCTCGGTGAGCAGTTCTTC CASSLSGRGLGEQFF
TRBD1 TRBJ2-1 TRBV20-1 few TGCTCATCCTGGAGGACAGGGTTGTACAATGAGCAGTTCTTC CSSWRTGLYNEQFF
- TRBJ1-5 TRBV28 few TGTGCCAGCAGTTTGGGGGGGAGGAGCAATCAGCCCCAGCATTTT CASSLGGRSNQPQHF